The 22 T cell receptor beta chains below all came from one sample that was sequenced in a study of immune heterogeneity within non-small cell lung tumors. With around 550 ng used per sample, the template was genomic DNA from bulk tumor. Multiple biopsies spaced far apart were taken from each primary tumor during surgery. It was patients with untreated, newly diagnosed non-small cell lung cancer who underwent curative surgery. It was a multiplex PCR that amplified TCR beta CDR3, with 32 V and 13 J primers. TCRdb re-called the multiplex PCR reads with MiXCR, one entry per CDR3 protein. The sample records 21,000 or so distinct CDR3 sequences, 25% to 35% being singletons. The sample comprised lung tumor tissue. Receptors originate from a man aged 35-49 years with non-small cell lung cancer.

V usage is TRBV4-1 and J usage is TRBJ2-5; weak D call: TRBD1 (5 bases). V was pared by 1 base and J by 0 bases, with 9 bases between. This CDR3 is 15 amino acids long. CDR1 is MGHRA, CDR2 YSYEKL, per germline. CDR3 sequence reads: CASSQGDRYQETQYF. The DNA of the CDR3 is TGCGCCAGCAGCCAAGGCGACAGATACCAAGAGACCCAGTACTTC.

This clonotype was seen only a few times. This chain links TRBV25-1 with TRBJ1-2; no clear D gene. CDR3 size: 13 residues. With 4 bases removed from V and 3 bases from J, the gap between germline ends came to 9 bases. CDR1 MGHDK and CDR2 SYGVNS come from the germline V gene. CDR3 DNA sequence: TGTGCCAGCAGTGTGCAAAGTTACTATGGCTACACCTTC. This translates into CASSVQSYYGYTF.

This clonotype showed up just a few times. The V gene is TRBV11-2, the J gene TRBJ2-7, with D possibly TRBD2 on 7 matching bases. The CDR3 sequence is 15 residues long. Trimming took 7 bases from V and 1 from J, leaving 17 bases between them. Looked up from germline, CDR1 is SGHAT and CDR2 is FQNNGV. CDR3 DNA: TGTGCCAGCACCCAAGAGGAGGGGGGGTCCTACGAGCAGTACTTC. Encoded protein: CASTQEEGGSYEQYF.

The chain couples TRBV6-1 to TRBJ1-1; D is ambiguous. The CDR3 consists of 13 residues. Germline CDR1 and CDR2: MNHNS and SASEGT. V was shortened by 6 bases and J by 1 base, with 9 bases between the two germline ends. Here the CDR3 DNA reads TGTGCCAGCAGAAACGACGGGAACACTGAAGCTTTCTTT. Translated: CASRNDGNTEAFF.

By sample share, this clonotype is medium-sized. The gene calls are TRBV6-1 and TRBJ1-6, with D tentatively TRBD1 (5 bases). This CDR3 is 16 amino acids long. Germline V gene lookup returns CDR1 MNHNS and CDR2 SASEGT. Trimming left V 5 bases short and J 8 bases short, with 19 bases between. The CDR3 bases are TGTGCCAGCAGTCCTTCCGGGACTCAGGATTATTCACCCCTCCACTTT. Its protein is CASSPSGTQDYSPLHF.

In its sample, this clonotype was seen many times. The J gene is TRBJ1-2, the V gene TRBV11-3; no clear D gene. The CDR3 contains 14 residues. Germline V lookup: CDR1 SGHNT, CDR2 YENEEA. V was cut by 1 base and J by 3 bases, with 9 bases left in between. The CDR3 region has the DNA TGTGCCAGCAGCTTAGGGGCCGTAGACTATGGCTACACCTTC. Translation: CASSLGAVDYGYTF.

In regard to this clonotype: This may arise from a read error, as a much more abundant clone is one base away. V and J are TRBV20-1 and TRBJ2-1; 14 nucleotides align to TRBD2. Germline V gene lookup returns CDR1 DFQATT and CDR2 SNEGSKA (reference sequence). The V segment lost 4 bases and the J segment 9 bases; nucleotides outside the gene matches: 11. This CDR3 region has 16 residues. Here the CDR3 reads CSAKRPGLAGAVEQFF. The CDR3 DNA reads as TGCAGTGCTAAACGACCGGGACTAGCGGGAGCTGTTGAGCAGTTCTTC.

J is TRBJ1-6 and V is TRBV4-2; D gene unclear. The CDR3 contains 18 residues. CDR1 and CDR2 from the germline V gene are LGHNA and YNFKEQ. Trimming left V 0 bases short and J 9 bases short, with 21 bases between. CDR3 region: CASSQDLARSKTSSPLHF. The CDR3 coding sequence is TGTGCCAGCAGCCAAGATTTAGCACGGTCTAAAACCTCTTCACCCCTCCACTTT.

As to this clonotype: This may arise from a read error, as a much more abundant clone is one base away. This chain links TRBV24-1 with TRBJ1-3; D might be TRBD1 (5 bases). Per the germline V gene, CDR1 is KGHDR and CDR2 is SFDVKD. The CDR3 runs to 15 residues. CDR3 in amino acids: CATSDGANSVNTIYF. CDR3 bases: TGTGCCACCAGTGACGGGGCTAACTCTGTAAACACCATATATTTT.

This chain uses TRBV6-5 with TRBJ2-2, with a weak D call TRBD2 (5 bases). The V gene's germline CDR1 is MNHEY and CDR2 SVGAGI. Trimming shortened V by 0 bases and J by 0 bases, and 5 bases separated the two germline ends. This CDR3 has 15 residues. CDR3 in amino acids: CASSYSGANTGELFF. Here the CDR3 DNA reads TGTGCCAGCAGTTACTCGGGAGCGAACACCGGGGAGCTGTTTTTT.

This clonotype occurred many times. The gene calls are TRBV18 and TRBJ1-5; D may be TRBD1 (5 bases). Germline V gene lookup returns CDR1 KGHSH and CDR2 LQKENI. Trimming stripped 0 bases from V and 7 bases from J, with 10 bases between. This CDR3 contains 14 residues. The CDR3 loop reads CASSPPLGGQPQHF. The CDR3 DNA reads TGTGCCAGCTCACCACCTTTGGGGGGACAGCCCCAGCATTTT.

This clonotype was found many times. The chain uses TRBV6-1 and TRBJ1-2, with 8 nucleotides matching TRBD1. The CDR3 loop spans 13 amino acids. V trimming: 5 bases; J trimming: 4 bases; junction bases outside the gene matches: 3. CDR1 and CDR2 from the germline V gene are MNHNS and SASEGT. The CDR3 region has the DNA TGTGCCAGCAGTAAGGACAGGGTCTATGGCTACACCTTC. This codes for CASSKDRVYGYTF.

The V gene is TRBV27, the J gene TRBJ2-5, with 9 bases matching TRBD2. The junction had 8 bases not matched to a gene; V was cut back by 4 bases and J by 5 bases. The CDR3 runs to 15 residues. Germline CDR1 MNHEY, CDR2 SMNVEV (reference sequence). The CDR3 spells CASSSEPAGGETQYF. DNA of the CDR3: TGTGCCAGCAGTTCGGAACCCGCGGGAGGGGAGACCCAGTACTTC.

This clonotype showed up many times. The CDR3 DNA reads as TGTGCCTGGAGAAGCCCTCAAGGCAATAATTCACCCCTCCACTTT. This encodes CAWRSPQGNNSPLHF. V usage is TRBV30 and J usage is TRBJ1-6, with D hard to call. Looked up from germline, CDR1 is GTSNPN and CDR2 is SVGIG (reference sequence). The CDR3 sequence is 15 residues long. V was pared by 3 bases and J by 5 bases, with 14 bases between.

The chain couples TRBV12-3 or TRBV12-4 to TRBJ1-1, with a possible D match to TRBD1 (5 bases). V was clipped by 1 base and J by 10 bases, with 22 bases between them. The length of the CDR3 is 16 residues. CDR3 nucleotides: TGTGCCAGCAGTTTAGTAGCAGTTAACATTGGGGGAGTAGCTTTCTTT. Residues: CASSLVAVNIGGVAFF.

A note on this clonotype: As the CDR3 is not closed by the conserved phenylalanine or tryptophan, this likely results from a read error. V gene TRBV19 combines with J gene TRBJ1-6; D is unclear. There are 14 residues in the CDR3. The V gene's germline CDR1 is LNHDA and CDR2 SQIVND (reference sequence). The V end lost 5 bases, the J end lost 8 bases, and 13 bases lay between the germline ends. CDR3 nucleotides: TGTGCCAGTAGTTTTCGCCAAACTGATTCACCCCTCCACTCT. It is translated as CASSFRQTDSPLHS.

Only a few counts were recorded for this clonotype. V gene TRBV5-1 combines with J gene TRBJ2-3; 9 bases map to TRBD2. Germline CDR1 reads SGHRS; CDR2 reads YFSETQ. Trimming removed 8 bases from V and 0 bases from J; junction bases left unmatched: 4. The CDR3 covers 14 residues. CDR3 nucleotide sequence: TGCGCCAGTCGACTAGCGGTTAGCACAGATACGCAGTATTTT. This codes for CASRLAVSTDTQYF.

This clonotype was detected only a few times. This clone may be a read error of a much larger clone one base away. This chain links TRBV6-1 with TRBJ1-6; no clear D gene. CDR3 length: 13 residues. The germline CDR1 and CDR2 sequences are MNHNS and SASEGT. V was cut by 10 bases and J by 7 bases, with 14 bases left in between. CDR3 protein: CAISWAGNSPLHF. The DNA for the CDR3 is TGTGCCATCTCTTGGGCGGGAAATTCACCCCTCCACTTT.

The chain carries TRBV5-1 and TRBJ2-1, with D possibly being TRBD2 (7 bases). Trimming left V 0 bases short and J 13 bases short, with 14 bases between. The germline CDR1 and CDR2 sequences are SGHRS and YFSETQ. The CDR3 spans 13 residues. The CDR3 sequence is CASSLEGGGDQFF. CDR3 DNA sequence: TGCGCCAGCAGCTTGGAAGGGGGGGGTGATCAGTTCTTC.

This clonotype was observed a handful of times. The chain uses TRBV3-1 and TRBJ2-2; 13 bases match TRBD2. CDR3 size: 16 residues. The V segment lost 4 bases and the J segment 5 bases; nucleotides outside the gene matches: 4. In germline, CDR1 is LGHDT, CDR2 YNNKEL (reference sequence). CDR3: CASSLGLAGRTGELFF. CDR3 sequence (DNA): TGTGCCAGCAGCCTGGGACTAGCGGGAAGGACCGGGGAGCTGTTTTTT. The full variable domain, in which reference TRBV3-1 and TRBJ2-2 provide the parts outside the CDR3, is DTAVSQTPKYLVTQMGNDKSIKCEQNLGHDTMYWYKQDSKKFLKIMFSYNNKELIINETVPNRFSPKSPDKAHLNLHINSLELGDSAVYFCASSLGLAGRTGELFFGEGSRLTVL.

The V and J genes are TRBV9 and TRBJ2-1, with 10 bases aligning to TRBD2. The CDR3 is 16 residues long. Germline CDR1 and CDR2: SGDLS and YYNGEE. Germline trimming cut 3 bases from V and 3 bases from J; bases unmatched to any gene: 6. The chain's CDR3 is CASSAGLADYYNEQFF. The DNA of the CDR3 is TGTGCCAGCAGCGCCGGACTAGCGGACTACTACAATGAGCAGTTCTTC.

There are many counts of this clonotype. The J gene is TRBJ1-2, the V gene TRBV12-3 or TRBV12-4, with 11 bases identical to TRBD1. This CDR3 is 16 amino acids long. V was clipped by 6 bases and J by 5 bases; unmatched bases: 11. The CDR3 DNA follows: TGTGCCAGCAGCTATACCGGACAGGGGGCAGGGTATGGCTACACCTTC. Its protein is CASSYTGQGAGYGYTF.